The 9 T cell receptor beta chains reported below all come from one sample, sequenced in a study of CD8 T cells in Susac syndrome. Reverse transcription used roughly 0.45 to 1 ug RNA and random hexamers. TCRdb processed the immunoSEQ multiplex PCR reads anew with MiXCR; each CDR3 protein has one entry. Of just under 95,000 distinct CDR3 sequences in the sample, around 94% were seen once. Sequenced sample: CD4+ T cells from PBMCs. The receptors here all came from a human donor with Susac syndrome.

The table lists this clonotype with a count of one. The rearrangement uses TRBV15 and TRBJ1-4, with D possibly being TRBD1 (5 bases). Germline V lookup: CDR1 LNHNV, CDR2 YYDKDF (reference sequence). The CDR3 covers 15 residues. V lost 0 bases and J lost 8, with 13 bases in between. The CDR3 DNA is TGTGCCACCAGCAGAGAAAGGCAGGGACTCGAAAAACTGTTTTTT. Residues: CATSRERQGLEKLFF.

The chain employs TRBV4-3 and TRBJ1-1; D call uncertain. Germline V gene lookup returns CDR1 LGHNA and CDR2 YSLEER. Trimming removed 2 bases from V and 2 bases from J, with 9 bases in between. The CDR3 has 14 residues. CDR3 residues: CASSQNRLNTEAFF. CDR3 DNA: TGCGCCAGCAGCCAAAATCGGTTAAACACTGAAGCTTTCTTT.

This sequence joins TRBV19 and TRBJ1-5; D remains ambiguous. The CDR3 is 13 residues long. Per the germline V gene, CDR1 is LNHDA and CDR2 is SQIVND (reference sequence). V was pared by 4 bases and J by 4 bases, with 8 bases between. The CDR3 region has the DNA TGTGCCAGTAGTAGGGCGGGGAATCAGCCCCAGCATTTT. This codes for CASSRAGNQPQHF.

The chain is built from TRBV20-1 and TRBJ2-5; the D is unclear. Trimming cost V 6 bases and J 1 base, with 15 bases left between them. The V gene's germline CDR1 is DFQATT and CDR2 SNEGSKA (reference sequence). The CDR3 has 14 residues. In DNA form, the CDR3 reads TGCAGTGCCCGAGGCTGGAGCAGCCAAGAGACCCAGTACTTC. This gives the protein CSARGWSSQETQYF.

This clonotype came up once. The chain has TRBV7-9 and TRBJ1-2, with a weak D call TRBD1 (5 bases). Germline assignment: CDR1 SEHNR and CDR2 FQNEAQ (reference sequence). Deletions cut 0 bases from V and 8 bases from J, with 10 bases between. This CDR3 comprises 13 residues. The CDR3: CASSLAQGWGYTF. The CDR3 bases are TGTGCCAGCAGCTTAGCGCAGGGTTGGGGCTACACCTTC.

J is TRBJ1-2 and V is TRBV7-9, with TRBD1 matching over 8 bases. The germline CDR1 and CDR2 sequences are SEHNR and FQNEAQ (reference sequence). With V trimmed by 5 bases and J by 4 bases, 3 bases remained unmatched. The CDR3 has 13 residues. The CDR3, as DNA: TGTGCCAGCAGCCGGGACAGGCGCTATGGCTACACCTTC. This encodes CASSRDRRYGYTF. Full variable domain (rest looked up from reference TRBV7-9 and TRBJ1-2): DTGVSQNPRHKITKRGQNVTFRCDPISEHNRLYWYRQTLGQGPEFLTYFQNEAQLEKSRLLSDRFSAERPKGSFSTLEIQRTEQGDSAMYLCASSRDRRYGYTFGSGTRLTVV.

This chain connects TRBV27 to TRBJ2-1, with D possibly called TRBD1 or TRBD2 (5 bases each). The CDR3 runs to 15 residues. Trimming removed 3 bases at V and 3 bases at J, with 12 bases between. From germline, CDR1 is MNHEY and CDR2 SMNVEV (reference sequence). DNA of the CDR3: TGTGCCAGCAGTTTGTCCGGGACCAGCTACAATGAGCAGTTCTTC. It is translated as CASSLSGTSYNEQFF.

The rearrangement links TRBV25-1 to TRBJ1-2, with D unclear. Trimming removed 0 bases from V and 8 bases from J, with 10 bases in between. Looked up from germline, CDR1 is MGHDK and CDR2 is SYGVNS. The length of the CDR3 is 13 residues. CDR3: CASSEYILGGYTF. The CDR3 DNA is TGTGCCAGCAGTGAATATATTTTGGGAGGCTACACCTTC.

The chain recombines TRBV14 with TRBJ2-5, with TRBD2 identical over 10 bases. CDR3 length: 20 residues. The V gene end was trimmed by 0 bases and the J gene end by 5 bases; junction bases not matched to a gene: 18. CDR1 and CDR2 from the germline V gene are SGHDN and FVKESK. The CDR3 nucleotides read TGTGCCAGCAGCCAAGATAGGGACCGCCTAGCGGGGGTTCACAAGGAGACCCAGTACTTC. This translates into CASSQDRDRLAGVHKETQYF.